The 19 T cell receptor beta chains below were found in one sample sequenced in a study of regulatory T cells in long-lasting Graves disease (dated by TCRdb to the early 2020s). Library preparation used multiplex PCR. Sequenced using an Illumina HiSeq 4000. To build TCR beta libraries, CDR3 regions were amplified by Arm-PCR using iRepertoire HTBI primers. In-frame beta chains were kept once TCRdb had trimmed the public reads at Q25 with fastp and called clones with MiXCR. Each CDR3 protein appears once, grouped with its most common genes and DNA. The sample includes 350,000 to 450,000 distinct CDR3 sequences, with 15% observed a single time. The ten most abundant clones make up 7.8% of the sample. The meaning of the sample's time point label: newly diagnosed GD, antithyroid drugs for less than 3 months. For both TCR sequencing and RNA sequencing, RNA was extracted from PBMCs using TRIzol. The data were also submitted as part of a second study, on T cells in Graves' hyperthyroidism and ophthalmopathy.

The specimen was peripheral blood mononuclear cells (PBMCs), collected at new diagnosis, from a patient treated with antithyroid drugs. These receptors were collected from a woman aged 40 to 49 with Graves disease. Donor details come from another sample of the same person, matched by shared clones.

This clonotype was picked up a small number of times. This chain joins TRBV27 and TRBJ1-1; D ambiguous. The CDR3 length is 14 residues. Trimming removed 5 bases at V and 1 base at J, with 11 bases between. The germline gives CDR1 MNHEY, CDR2 SMNVEV (reference sequence). This CDR3 reads CASSVRSSNTEAFF. The CDR3 region has the DNA TGTGCCAGCAGTGTCAGGTCCTCGAACACTGAAGCTTTCTTT.

This clonotype was recorded many times. The chain carries TRBV12-3 or TRBV12-4 and TRBJ2-7; D remains unclear. V was clipped by 6 bases and J by 3 bases, with 12 bases between them. This CDR3 has 13 residues. CDR3 DNA sequence: TGTGCCAGCAGCGTGGGCAAGGGCTACGAGCAGTACTTC. This codes for CASSVGKGYEQYF.

This clonotype was seen many times. The chain has TRBV7-9 and TRBJ2-1; no definite D call. Germline V lookup: CDR1 SEHNR, CDR2 FQNEAQ (reference sequence). Trimming stripped 6 bases from V and 10 bases from J, with 10 bases between. The CDR3 has 11 residues. Written as DNA, the CDR3 is TGTGCCAGCAGTGTTGAGGACGAGCAGTTCTTC. This sequence encodes CASSVEDEQFF.

This rearrangement joins TRBV7-8 to TRBJ1-4, with D perhaps matching TRBD1 (6 bases). This CDR3 region has 15 residues. Germline CDR1 SGHVS, CDR2 FQNEAQ. V gave up 5 bases and J gave up 0 bases, with 10 bases separating them. This CDR3 is CASSPRQATNEKLFF. The CDR3 nucleotides read TGTGCCAGCAGCCCTAGACAGGCAACTAATGAAAAACTGTTTTTT.

This clonotype has a handful of counts. The chain recombines TRBV2 with TRBJ2-3; TRBD2 might be the D (5 bases). The J call may be in error: the DNA end matches TRBJ2-5 better. The CDR3 loop spans 13 amino acids. Germline CDR1 reads SNHLY; CDR2 reads FYNNEI. This CDR3 is CASRNSATETQYF. In nucleotides, the CDR3 is TGTGCCAGCAGAAATAGCGCTACGGAGACCCAGTACTTC.

This clonotype was found a few times. The rearrangement links TRBV19 to TRBJ2-2, with 10 positions matching TRBD2. V dropped 1 base and J dropped 4; count of bases not matched to a gene: 9. CDR3 size: 18 residues. CDR1 and CDR2 from the germline V gene are LNHDA and SQIVND (reference sequence). CDR3 region: CASSIVSGRIQGTGELFF. CDR3 in DNA: TGTGCCAGTAGTATAGTTAGCGGGAGGATCCAGGGCACCGGGGAGCTGTTTTTT.

To note about this clonotype: With a much larger clone just one base away, this may be a read error. This sequence joins TRBV6-2 or TRBV6-3 and TRBJ2-4; D assignment may be TRBD1 or TRBD2 (5 bases each). Per germline, CDR1 MNHEY and CDR2 SVGEGT. The CDR3 runs 15 residues. The CDR3 DNA reads TGTTCCAGCAGGGTTCCTGGGGGAACCAAAAACATTCAGTACTTC. As protein: CSSRVPGGTKNIQYF.

A note on this clonotype: A single base separates this from a much larger clone, so it may be a read error. The chain employs TRBV12-3 or TRBV12-4 and TRBJ2-1; 10 bases are shared with TRBD1. V lost 5 bases and J lost 5; bases outside the gene matches: 3. The CDR3 extends over 14 amino acids. The CDR3 DNA sequence: TGTGCCAGCAGTACCGGGACAGGGGACAATGAGCAGTTCTTC. It specifies CASSTGTGDNEQFF.

Concerning this clonotype itself: One end of the junction is discordant with germline, which a read error may explain. This chain links TRBV28 with TRBJ1-2; D is ambiguous. The CDR3 is 15 amino acids. CDR1 and CDR2 from the germline V gene are MDHEN and SYDVKM. DNA for the CDR3: TGTGCCAGCAGCTTATTTGGCAAAACCTCCTATGGCTACACCTTC. It yields the protein CASSLFGKTSYGYTF.

This clonotype was seen at least ten times. CDR3 sequence reads: CASSLTSGSEETQYF. In DNA form, the CDR3 reads TGTGCCAGCAGCTTAACTAGCGGGAGTGAGGAGACCCAGTACTTC. The chain links TRBV7-9 to TRBJ2-5; 11 nucleotides align to TRBD2. This CDR3 contains 15 residues. V lost 2 bases, J lost 5 bases, and 4 bases stayed unmatched. In germline, CDR1 is SEHNR, CDR2 FQNEAQ (reference sequence).

The CDR3 DNA follows: TGTGCCAGCAGCGAAAACAGGGGACGGGAGACCCAGTACTTC. This sequence encodes CASSENRGRETQYF. The chain is built from TRBV6-1 and TRBJ2-5, with 7 bases aligning to TRBD1. Germline V gives CDR1 MNHNS, CDR2 SASEGT. The CDR3 extends over 14 amino acids. With V trimmed by 6 bases and J by 5 bases, 9 bases remained unmatched.

In this sample, this clonotype turned up a few times. The CDR3 reads CASSLEGDSAYTF. In DNA, the CDR3 is TGCGCCAGCAGCTTGGAGGGGGACAGTGCCTACACCTTC. The genes are TRBV5-1 and TRBJ1-2; 7 bases are shared with TRBD1. CDR1 is SGHRS, CDR2 YFSETQ, per germline. The CDR3 has 13 residues. V was clipped by 0 bases and J by 10 bases; unmatched bases: 6. Supplemented by reference TRBV5-1 and TRBJ1-2, the full variable domain reads KAGVTQTPRYLIKTRGQQVTLSCSPISGHRSVSWYQQTPGQGLQFLFEYFSETQRNKGNFPGRFSGRQFSNSRSEMNVSTLELGDSALYLCASSLEGDSAYTFGSGTRLTVV.

The chain uses TRBV11-3 and TRBJ2-2; 9 bases fit TRBD2. The trim removed 0 bases at V and 5 bases at J, leaving 10 bases unmatched. In germline, CDR1 is SGHNT, CDR2 YENEEA. This CDR3 contains 18 residues. This CDR3 reads CASSLDLSSGSRTGELFF. CDR3 nucleotide sequence: TGTGCCAGCAGCTTAGATCTGAGTAGCGGGAGTAGGACCGGGGAGCTGTTTTTT.

This clonotype was observed a few times. CDR3 in DNA: TGTGCCAGCAGTTACTCCTCAGAGGCCGTGGCCAAAAACATTCAGTACTTC. Translated: CASSYSSEAVAKNIQYF. J is TRBJ2-4 and V is TRBV6-5; D call uncertain. The CDR3 covers 17 residues. Trimming took off 0 bases at V and 1 base at J, with 13 bases between the two ends. In germline, CDR1 is MNHEY, CDR2 SVGAGI.

At least ten counts were recorded for this clonotype. V gene TRBV28 combines with J gene TRBJ2-1, with TRBD2 matching over 7 bases. The CDR3 has 12 amino acids. Trimming at V came to 7 bases and at J to 10 bases, leaving 7 bases not matched to a gene. Germline assignment: CDR1 MDHEN and CDR2 SYDVKM. As DNA, the CDR3 is TGTGCCAGCACCGGTCGGGGAGGGGAGCAGTTCTTC. It codes for CASTGRGGEQFF.

CDR3 amino acids: CASSPNSGRAVDTQYF. For the CDR3, the DNA is TGTGCCAGCTCACCAAATAGCGGGAGGGCCGTAGATACGCAGTATTTT. The chain couples TRBV18 to TRBJ2-3; TRBD2 aligns across 11 bases. Germline loops: CDR1 KGHSH, CDR2 LQKENI. V lost 2 bases to trimming and J lost 5 bases; unmatched junction nucleotides: 6. The CDR3 contains 16 residues. The full variable domain, in which reference TRBV18 and TRBJ2-3 provide the parts outside the CDR3, is NAGVMQNPRHLVRRRGQEARLRCSPMKGHSHVYWYRQLPEEGLKFMVYLQKENIIDESGMPKERFSAEFPKEGPSILRIQQVVRGDSAAYFCASSPNSGRAVDTQYFGPGTRLTVL.

This clonotype was found many times. The V gene is TRBV20-1, the J gene TRBJ2-2, with TRBD2 matching over 12 bases. Germline assignment: CDR1 DFQATT and CDR2 SNEGSKA (reference sequence). The CDR3 extends over 16 amino acids. The DNA for the CDR3 is TGCAGGGACGGACTAGCGGGACAAGAAAACACCGGGGAGCTGTTTTTT. Encoded protein: CRDGLAGQENTGELFF.

This clonotype has more than one count but fewer than ten. The rearrangement links TRBV5-6 to TRBJ2-6, with 7 bases that match TRBD1. There are 16 residues in the CDR3. V dropped 0 bases and J dropped 5; count of bases not matched to a gene: 5. The germline V gene encodes CDR1 SGHDT and CDR2 YYEEEE. The CDR3 protein is CASSLDRGVRANVLTF. The CDR3 region has the DNA TGTGCCAGCAGCTTGGACAGGGGAGTAAGGGCCAACGTCCTGACTTTC.

This clonotype was recorded at least ten times. The V call is TRBV2, the J call TRBJ2-7, with TRBD2 as a possible D gene (5 bases). The CDR3 is 14 residues long. Trimming removed 4 bases at V and 1 base at J, with 11 bases between. Germline V gives CDR1 SNHLY, CDR2 FYNNEI. The CDR3 region has the DNA TGTGCCAGCAGTGGGGAGAGATTTTCCTACGAGCAGTACTTC. It yields the protein CASSGERFSYEQYF.